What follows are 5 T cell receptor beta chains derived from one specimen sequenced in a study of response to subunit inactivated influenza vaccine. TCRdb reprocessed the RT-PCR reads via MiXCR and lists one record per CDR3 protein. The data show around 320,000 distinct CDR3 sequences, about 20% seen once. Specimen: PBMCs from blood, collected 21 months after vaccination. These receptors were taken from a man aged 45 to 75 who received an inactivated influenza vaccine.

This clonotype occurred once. CDR3 DNA: TGTGCCAGCTCACCCGCAAGCGGGACAGGAGGCAATGAGCAGTTCTTC. Amino acids: CASSPASGTGGNEQFF. The chain has TRBV18 and TRBJ2-1; the D gene is possibly TRBD1 (8 bases). Germline loops: CDR1 KGHSH, CDR2 LQKENI. Between the trimmed V and J ends, which lost 3 bases and 6 bases, there was a span of 18 bases. The CDR3 runs 16 residues.

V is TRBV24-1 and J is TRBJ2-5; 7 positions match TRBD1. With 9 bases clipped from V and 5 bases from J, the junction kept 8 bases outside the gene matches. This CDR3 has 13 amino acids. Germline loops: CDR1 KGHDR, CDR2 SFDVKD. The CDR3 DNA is TGTGCCACCGGATCTGGGACAGATGAGACCCAGTACTTC. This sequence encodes CATGSGTDETQYF.

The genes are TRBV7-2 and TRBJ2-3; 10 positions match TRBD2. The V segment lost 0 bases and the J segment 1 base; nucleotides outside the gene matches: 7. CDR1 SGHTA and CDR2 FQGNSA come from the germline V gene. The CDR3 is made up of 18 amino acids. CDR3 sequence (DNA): TGTGCCAGCAGCTTAGCCGACATCCTAGCGGGAGGCACAGATACGCAGTATTTT. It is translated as CASSLADILAGGTDTQYF.

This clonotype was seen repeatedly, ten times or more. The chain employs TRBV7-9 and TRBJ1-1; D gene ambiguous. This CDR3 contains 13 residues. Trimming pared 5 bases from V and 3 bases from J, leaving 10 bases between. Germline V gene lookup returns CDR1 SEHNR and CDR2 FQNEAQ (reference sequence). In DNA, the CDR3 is TGTGCCAGCAGCCGGCTTAAGCACACTGAAGCTTTCTTT. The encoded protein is CASSRLKHTEAFF. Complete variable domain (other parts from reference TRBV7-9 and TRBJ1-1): DTGVSQNPRHKITKRGQNVTFRCDPISEHNRLYWYRQTLGQGPEFLTYFQNEAQLEKSRLLSDRFSAERPKGSFSTLEIQRTEQGDSAMYLCASSRLKHTEAFFGQGTRLTVV.

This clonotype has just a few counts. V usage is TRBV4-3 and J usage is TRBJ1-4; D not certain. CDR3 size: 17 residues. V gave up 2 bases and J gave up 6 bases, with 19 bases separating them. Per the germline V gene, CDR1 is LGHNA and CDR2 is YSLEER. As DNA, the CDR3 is TGCGCCAGCAGCCAAAACCGGGAGAACCCGACATATGAAAAACTGTTTTTT. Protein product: CASSQNRENPTYEKLFF.